The next 17 T cell receptor beta chains were all read from a single sample in a study of human T cells and chemical hapten exposure. Specified time point: patch test 1, 2 weeks after DPC sensitization. Treatment given: therapeutic diphenylcyclopropenone sensitization with weekly scalp DPC. TCRdb reprocessed the RACE reads via MiXCR and lists one record per CDR3 protein. Altogether 380,000 or so distinct CDR3 sequences are present, roughly 5% being singletons, with the ten largest covering about 2.2%. The specimen comprised whole blood, sampled in connection with sensitization to the hapten diphenylcyclopropenone (DPC). Source of these receptors: a woman aged 45-65 years with alopecia areata. Some clones in this sample may be carry-over from other donors' samples.

This clonotype was counted many times. The V and J genes are TRBV9 and TRBJ1-3; 7 bases fit TRBD1. The V gene's germline CDR1 is SGDLS and CDR2 YYNGEE. The CDR3 spans 16 residues. The V segment lost 3 bases and the J segment 1 base; nucleotides outside the gene matches: 7. Written as DNA, the CDR3 is TGTGCCAGCAGCGCCGGTACAGGGGCGTCTGGAAACACCATATATTTT. It yields the protein CASSAGTGASGNTIYF.

As DNA, the CDR3 is TGCGCCAGCAGTGACTTCGGACAGGGCCAAGAGACCCAGTACTTC. Translated, it gives CASSDFGQGQETQYF. The chain combines TRBV10-1 with TRBJ2-5; 8 nucleotides agree with TRBD1. Germline V gene data show CDR1 as WNHNN and CDR2 as SYGVQD (reference sequence). The CDR3 loop spans 15 amino acids. V trimming: 3 bases; J trimming: 1 base; junction bases outside the gene matches: 4.

The table lists this clonotype with many counts. The chain is built from TRBV7-9 and TRBJ2-3; D might be TRBD2 (5 bases). This CDR3 contains 13 residues. With 2 bases removed from V and 5 bases from J, the gap between germline ends came to 8 bases. The germline V gene encodes CDR1 SEHNR and CDR2 FQNEAQ (reference sequence). The CDR3 protein is CASSLLSGDTQYF. Written as DNA, the CDR3 is TGTGCCAGCAGCTTACTCAGCGGAGATACGCAGTATTTT.

J is TRBJ2-3 and V is TRBV6-1; the D gene is possibly TRBD2 (6 bases). V was shortened by 5 bases and J by 6 bases, with 18 bases between the two germline ends. The CDR3 is 15 residues long. CDR1 is MNHNS and CDR2 is SASEGT in the germline V gene. The DNA for the CDR3 is TGTGCCAGCAGTCCTAGACTAGTACCCAGCGATACGCAGTATTTT. Translating it yields CASSPRLVPSDTQYF.

This clonotype was recorded at least ten times. The chain links TRBV5-4 to TRBJ2-1; weak D call: TRBD1 (5 bases). V was shortened by 0 bases and J by 9 bases, with 10 bases between the two germline ends. The CDR3 runs to 13 residues. The germline CDR1 and CDR2 sequences are SGHNT and YYREEE (reference sequence). The CDR3 DNA reads TGTGCCAGCAGCTTGGAGGGGCTCTCTGAGCAGTTCTTC. Amino acid sequence: CASSLEGLSEQFF.

This clonotype was detected a few times. The chain has TRBV5-6 and TRBJ2-5; D not certain. Germline V gene sequence: CDR1 SGHDT, CDR2 YYEEEE. The CDR3 runs to 13 residues. V gave up 2 bases and J gave up 2 bases, with 7 bases separating them. CDR3 in amino acids: CASSFVQQETQYF. The CDR3 DNA reads as TGTGCCAGCAGCTTCGTCCAGCAAGAGACCCAGTACTTC.

The table lists this clonotype with many counts. The gene calls are TRBV7-9 and TRBJ2-3; D is undetermined. From germline, CDR1 is SEHNR and CDR2 FQNEAQ (reference sequence). This CDR3 has 15 amino acids. V was shortened by 5 bases and J by 2 bases, with 14 bases between the two germline ends. The CDR3 region has the DNA TGTGCCAGCAGCCTTTCGGTTGGGGTCACAGATACGCAGTATTTT. Amino acids: CASSLSVGVTDTQYF. The variable domain in full, with the rest retrieved from reference TRBV7-9 and TRBJ2-3, is DTGVSQNPRHKITKRGQNVTFRCDPISEHNRLYWYRQTLGQGPEFLTYFQNEAQLEKSRLLSDRFSAERPKGSFSTLEIQRTEQGDSAMYLCASSLSVGVTDTQYFGPGTRLTVL.

This clonotype has a count of ten or more. V and J are TRBV14 and TRBJ2-5; TRBD2 matches 8 bases. Germline lookup yields CDR1 SGHDN and CDR2 FVKESK. The J segment lost 2 bases and the V segment lost 4 bases, leaving 6 bases of the junction unmatched. There are 15 residues in the CDR3. The CDR3 nucleotides read TGTGCCAGCAGCCCCGGACTAGCTCTGCAAGAGACCCAGTACTTC. Translating gives CASSPGLALQETQYF.

This clonotype was seen more than once but under ten times. The genes are TRBV4-3 and TRBJ1-1; D remains unclear. CDR1 is LGHNA, CDR2 YSLEER, per germline. There are 18 residues in the CDR3. Trimming cost V 1 base and J 6 bases, with 24 bases left between them. The CDR3 is CASSQVVGMVRSNAEAFF. CDR3 coding DNA: TGCGCCAGCAGCCAAGTGGTCGGGATGGTGCGATCGAATGCTGAAGCTTTCTTT.

This clonotype was seen ten or more times. The chain has TRBV7-2 and TRBJ2-6; D is ambiguous. The germline gives CDR1 SGHTA, CDR2 FQGNSA. V dropped 1 base and J dropped 4 bases, with 8 bases sitting between them. The CDR3 loop spans 15 amino acids. CDR3 region: CASSLVRRGANVLTF. The CDR3 DNA follows: TGTGCCAGCAGCTTAGTCCGCCGGGGGGCCAACGTCCTGACTTTC.

The CDR3 region has the DNA TGTGCCACCAGTGACGGGACACTACCCCAAGAGACCCAGTACTTC. It specifies CATSDGTLPQETQYF. The chain recombines TRBV24-1 with TRBJ2-5; D is perhaps TRBD1 (6 bases). Per the germline V gene, CDR1 is KGHDR and CDR2 is SFDVKD. The germline V and J ends were trimmed by 4 bases and 1 base, with 12 bases remaining between them. The CDR3 covers 15 residues.

This clonotype showed up many times. This chain uses TRBV7-2 with TRBJ2-7; D gene ambiguous. V was cut by 3 bases and J by 2 bases, with 11 bases left in between. The CDR3 has 14 amino acids. CDR1 is SGHTA and CDR2 is FQGNSA in the germline V gene. The CDR3 is CASSFETATYEQYF. CDR3 nucleotides: TGTGCCAGCAGCTTCGAGACGGCGACCTACGAGCAGTACTTC. Supplemented by reference TRBV7-2 and TRBJ2-7, the full variable domain reads GAGVSQSPSNKVTEKGKDVELRCDPISGHTALYWYRQSLGQGLEFLIYFQGNSAPDKSGLPSDRFSAERTGGSVSTLTIQRTQQEDSAVYLCASSFETATYEQYFGPGTRLTVT.

This rearrangement joins TRBV12-3 or TRBV12-4 to TRBJ2-2; D remains unclear. This CDR3 region has 13 residues. Trimming took off 2 bases at V and 5 bases at J, with 6 bases between the two ends. CDR3 DNA: TGTGCCAGCAGTTTAACGGTTACCGGGGAGCTGTTTTTT. This gives the protein CASSLTVTGELFF.

The table lists this clonotype with many counts. The chain has TRBV28 and TRBJ2-5; D is undetermined. Between the trimmed V and J ends, which lost 2 bases and 2 bases, there was a span of 9 bases. The CDR3 has 14 amino acids. Germline V gene sequence: CDR1 MDHEN, CDR2 SYDVKM. The CDR3 DNA reads as TGTGCCAGCAGTTTACGTGAGCTACAAGAGACCCAGTACTTC. This translates into CASSLRELQETQYF. Complete variable domain (other parts from reference TRBV28 and TRBJ2-5): DVKVTQSSRYLVKRTGEKVFLECVQDMDHENMFWYRQDPGLGLRLIYFSYDVKMKEKGDIPEGYSVSREKKERFSLILESASTNQTSMYLCASSLRELQETQYFGPGTRLLVL.

This clonotype has more than one count but fewer than ten. V gene TRBV29-1 combines with J gene TRBJ1-5; possibly TRBD1 for D (5 bases). V dropped 5 bases and J dropped 1 base, with 15 bases sitting between them. Germline-derived CDR1 and CDR2 are SQVTM and ANQGSEA. The CDR3 sequence is 15 residues long. The CDR3 DNA reads as TGCAGCGTTTCCGCGGGGACGGGCAGCAATCAGCCCCAGCATTTT. This codes for CSVSAGTGSNQPQHF.

The chain uses TRBV27 and TRBJ2-2, with D possibly matching TRBD2 (6 bases). CDR3 length: 14 amino acids. CDR1 is MNHEY and CDR2 is SMNVEV in the germline V gene (reference sequence). Trimming stripped 3 bases from V and 13 bases from J, with 18 bases between. The CDR3 spells CASSFAGPHNGLFF. CDR3 coding DNA: TGTGCCAGCAGTTTCGCGGGGCCCCACAACGGGCTGTTTTTT.

In this sample, this clonotype turned up many times. The V call is TRBV5-1, the J call TRBJ2-1; D ambiguous. CDR3 length equals 13 residues. In germline, CDR1 is SGHRS, CDR2 YFSETQ. V was pared by 4 bases and J by 10 bases, with 15 bases between. The CDR3 nucleotides read TGCGCCAGCAGCCTCGACGTAGTTCAGGAGCAGTTCTTC. Translation: CASSLDVVQEQFF.